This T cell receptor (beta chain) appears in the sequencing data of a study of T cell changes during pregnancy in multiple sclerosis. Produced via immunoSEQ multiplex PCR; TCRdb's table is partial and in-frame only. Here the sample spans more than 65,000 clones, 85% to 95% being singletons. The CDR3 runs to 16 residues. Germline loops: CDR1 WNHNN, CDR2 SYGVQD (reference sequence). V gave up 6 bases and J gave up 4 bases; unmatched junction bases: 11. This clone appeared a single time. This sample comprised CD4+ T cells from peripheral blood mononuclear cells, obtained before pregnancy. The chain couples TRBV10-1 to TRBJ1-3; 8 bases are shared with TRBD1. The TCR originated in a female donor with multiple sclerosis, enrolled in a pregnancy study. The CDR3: CASRTGQGLLGNTIYF. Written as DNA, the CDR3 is TGCGCCAGCAGAACCGGACAGGGTCTTCTCGGAAACACCATATATTTT.